The 17 T cell receptor beta chains below were found in one sample sequenced in a study of spatial heterogeneity in lung cancer. One entry per CDR3 protein results from TCRdb running MiXCR on the 5' RACE reads. Among about 94,000 distinct CDR3 sequences listed, approximately 20% were seen once. As for time point: blood at routine non-recurrence follow-up after resection. Sequences were derived from PBMCs, sampled at follow-up. The receptors originated from a male donor with early-stage non-small cell lung cancer.

This clonotype occurred once. The V gene is TRBV6-6, the J gene TRBJ2-7; D gene ambiguous. The CDR3 totals 13 residues. CDR1 is MNHNY, CDR2 SVGAGI, per germline (reference sequence). Trimming shortened V by 2 bases and J by 6 bases, and 11 bases separated the two germline ends. The chain's CDR3 is CASSYEEPREQYF. In DNA, the CDR3 is TGTGCCAGCAGTTACGAAGAACCGCGCGAGCAGTACTTC.

The V call is TRBV20-1, the J call TRBJ2-2; tentative D call: TRBD2 (5 bases). The V end was cut by 0 bases, the J end by 2 bases, with 10 bases between. The germline gives CDR1 DFQATT, CDR2 SNEGSKA (reference sequence). CDR3 length: 15 residues. The CDR3 DNA is TGCAGTGCTAGAGACGGCGGGCTAAACACCGGGGAGCTGTTTTTT. It encodes CSARDGGLNTGELFF.

The rearrangement joins TRBV27 to TRBJ2-2, with TRBD1 matching 11 bases. The CDR3 is made up of 17 amino acids. The germline V gene has CDR1 MNHEY and CDR2 SMNVEV (reference sequence). With 6 bases clipped from V and 5 bases from J, the junction kept 11 bases outside the gene matches. The CDR3 loop reads CASRDLGTGGSTGELFF. As DNA, the CDR3 is TGTGCCAGCAGAGACCTAGGGACAGGGGGATCAACCGGGGAGCTGTTTTTT.

This chain uses TRBV7-6 with TRBJ2-1; D may be TRBD2 (5 bases). The germline gives CDR1 SGHVS, CDR2 FNYEAQ. Trimming removed 5 bases from V and 1 base from J, with 21 bases in between. There are 18 residues in the CDR3. The CDR3 DNA sequence: TGTGCCAGCAGCCCCCACCTCGTAGGGAGCGAATCCTACAATGAGCAGTTCTTC. Protein sequence: CASSPHLVGSESYNEQFF. Filled out from reference TRBV7-6 and TRBJ2-1, the complete variable domain reads GAGVSQSPRYKVTKRGQDVALRCDPISGHVSLYWYRQALGQGPEFLTYFNYEAQQDKSGLPNDRFSAERPEGSISTLTIQRTEQRDSAMYRCASSPHLVGSESYNEQFFGPGTRLTVL.

This clonotype was observed a handful of times. V gene TRBV20-1 combines with J gene TRBJ2-7, with a possible D match to TRBD2 (6 bases). Germline V CDR1 and CDR2: DFQATT, SNEGSKA (reference sequence). The CDR3 length is 15 residues. Deletions cut 6 bases from V and 0 bases from J, with 18 bases between. In DNA form, the CDR3 reads TGCAGTGCCCCCACGCGGGGAACAGGCTCCTACGAGCAGTACTTC. Encoded protein: CSAPTRGTGSYEQYF.

This chain links TRBV29-1 with TRBJ1-5; D may be TRBD1 (6 bases). V shed 7 bases and J shed 3 bases, with 13 bases lying between them. CDR1 is SQVTM, CDR2 ANQGSEA, per germline. This CDR3 comprises 13 residues. DNA of the CDR3: TGCAGCGCCCGGGACACTCCCAATCAGCCCCAGCATTTT. The encoded protein is CSARDTPNQPQHF.

This sequence joins TRBV3-1 and TRBJ2-1, with 16 positions matching TRBD2. The J segment lost 2 bases and the V segment lost 4 bases, leaving 14 bases of the junction unmatched. Germline V gene sequence: CDR1 LGHDT, CDR2 YNNKEL (reference sequence). This CDR3 is 21 amino acids long. The DNA for the CDR3 is TGTGCCAGCAGCCGGGGGACTAGCGGGAGGGCTTCATCAGTACCCTACAATGAGCAGTTCTTC. Translating it yields CASSRGTSGRASSVPYNEQFF.

This clonotype was observed a handful of times. The rearrangement links TRBV7-9 to TRBJ2-1, with 8 nucleotides matching TRBD2. The CDR3 is made up of 18 amino acids. J was trimmed by 0 bases and V by 5 bases; bases with no gene match: 12. The V gene's germline CDR1 is SEHNR and CDR2 FQNEAQ (reference sequence). The CDR3 coding sequence is TGTGCCAGCAGCACCCATGGGCGGGGGGCCAGCTCCTACAATGAGCAGTTCTTC. This translates into CASSTHGRGASSYNEQFF.

This clonotype was seen a handful of times. This chain uses TRBV10-3 with TRBJ1-5; 8 bases agree with TRBD1. Germline-derived CDR1 and CDR2 are ENHRY and SYGVKD. Trimming at V came to 6 bases and at J to 6 bases, leaving 4 bases not matched to a gene. The CDR3 is made up of 13 amino acids. The CDR3 loop reads CAIRDREGQPQHF. CDR3 nucleotides: TGTGCCATCAGGGACAGGGAGGGTCAGCCCCAGCATTTT.

This clonotype was seen a few times. The rearrangement links TRBV12-5 to TRBJ2-3; TRBD2 aligns across 13 bases. After removal of 4 bases from V and 3 bases from J, the junction contained 16 bases not matched to a gene. The CDR3 loop spans 20 amino acids. Germline V gives CDR1 LGHNT, CDR2 FRNRAP. The CDR3 DNA sequence: TGTGCTAGTGGTTCCTCCCGGACTAGCGGGAGTTTGTGGCCAACAGATACGCAGTATTTT. Translating it yields CASGSSRTSGSLWPTDTQYF. Together with reference TRBV12-5 and TRBJ2-3, the CDR3 gives the full variable domain: DARVTQTPRHKVTEMGQEVTMRCQPILGHNTVFWYRQTMMQGLELLAYFRNRAPLDDSGMPKDRFSAEMPDATLATLKIQPSEPRDSAVYFCASGSSRTSGSLWPTDTQYFGPGTRLTVL.

The chain has TRBV4-1 and TRBJ2-1; D unresolved. Between the trimmed V and J ends, which lost 1 base and 0 bases, there was a span of 10 bases. Germline CDR1 and CDR2: MGHRA and YSYEKL. This CDR3 has 16 amino acids. The CDR3 protein is CASSQAGQLSYNEQFF. CDR3 DNA sequence: TGCGCCAGCAGCCAAGCGGGCCAGCTCTCCTACAATGAGCAGTTCTTC.

This rearrangement joins TRBV29-1 to TRBJ2-1, with D perhaps TRBD1 (6 bases). The CDR3 spans 14 residues. V lost 7 bases and J lost 5, with 18 bases in between. The germline V gene encodes CDR1 SQVTM and CDR2 ANQGSEA. The CDR3 is CSARTGTRNNEQFF. CDR3 sequence (DNA): TGCAGCGCAAGAACCGGGACAAGGAACAATGAGCAGTTCTTC.

This clonotype was seen more than once but under ten times. This chain connects TRBV6-6 to TRBJ1-4, with unresolved D. The CDR3 consists of 15 residues. Germline V gene data show CDR1 as MNHNY and CDR2 as SVGAGI (reference sequence). Trimming left V 0 bases short and J 5 bases short, with 10 bases between. The CDR3 here is CASSYSQEKNEKLFF. The CDR3 region has the DNA TGTGCCAGCAGTTACTCGCAGGAAAAAAATGAAAAACTGTTTTTT.

This clonotype was counted only a few times. The J gene is TRBJ2-3, the V gene TRBV7-2; D is perhaps TRBD2 (6 bases). The CDR3 covers 12 residues. Trimming took off 6 bases at V and 5 bases at J, with 9 bases between the two ends. The germline CDR1 and CDR2 sequences are SGHTA and FQGNSA. As DNA, the CDR3 is TGTGCCAGCAGTCGTAGCGGAGATACGCAGTATTTT. Translating it yields CASSRSGDTQYF.

This sequence joins TRBV9 and TRBJ2-3; D remains ambiguous. Germline loops: CDR1 SGDLS, CDR2 YYNGEE. V dropped 3 bases and J dropped 0 bases, with 8 bases sitting between them. The CDR3 is 14 amino acids. The CDR3 protein is CASSEGDSTDTQYF. Here the CDR3 DNA reads TGTGCCAGCAGCGAGGGTGATAGCACAGATACGCAGTATTTT.

This clonotype was seen only a few times. The genes are TRBV10-3 and TRBJ2-1; 12 positions match TRBD2. There are 16 residues in the CDR3. Germline trimming cut 6 bases from V and 3 bases from J; bases unmatched to any gene: 6. The germline V gene encodes CDR1 ENHRY and CDR2 SYGVKD. CDR3 sequence: CAISGTSGLFYNEQFF. DNA of the CDR3: TGTGCCATCAGCGGGACTAGCGGGCTGTTCTACAATGAGCAGTTCTTC.

The CDR3 DNA follows: TGTGCCAGCAGCTCAAGTAATTCACCCCTCCACTTT. It translates to CASSSSNSPLHF. The chain recombines TRBV7-2 with TRBJ1-6, with no clear D. V was cut by 4 bases and J by 6 bases, with 4 bases left in between. The germline gives CDR1 SGHTA, CDR2 FQGNSA. The length of the CDR3 is 12 residues.